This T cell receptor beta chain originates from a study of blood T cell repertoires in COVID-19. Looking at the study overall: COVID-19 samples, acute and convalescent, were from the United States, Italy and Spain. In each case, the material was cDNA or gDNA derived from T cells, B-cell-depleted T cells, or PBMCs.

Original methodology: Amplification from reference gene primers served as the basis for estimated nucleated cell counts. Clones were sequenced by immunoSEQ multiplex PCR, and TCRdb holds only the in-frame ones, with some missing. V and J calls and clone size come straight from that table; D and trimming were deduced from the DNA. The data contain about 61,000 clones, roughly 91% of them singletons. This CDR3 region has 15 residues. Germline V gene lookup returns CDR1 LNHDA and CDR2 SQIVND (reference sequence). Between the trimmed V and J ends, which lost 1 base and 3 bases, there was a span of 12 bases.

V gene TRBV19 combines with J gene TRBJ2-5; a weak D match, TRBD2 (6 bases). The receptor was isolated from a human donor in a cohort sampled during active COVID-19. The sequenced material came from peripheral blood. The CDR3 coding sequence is TGTGCCAGTAGTATAGGGTACGGGACTGAAGAGACCCAGTACTTC. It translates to CASSIGYGTEETQYF.